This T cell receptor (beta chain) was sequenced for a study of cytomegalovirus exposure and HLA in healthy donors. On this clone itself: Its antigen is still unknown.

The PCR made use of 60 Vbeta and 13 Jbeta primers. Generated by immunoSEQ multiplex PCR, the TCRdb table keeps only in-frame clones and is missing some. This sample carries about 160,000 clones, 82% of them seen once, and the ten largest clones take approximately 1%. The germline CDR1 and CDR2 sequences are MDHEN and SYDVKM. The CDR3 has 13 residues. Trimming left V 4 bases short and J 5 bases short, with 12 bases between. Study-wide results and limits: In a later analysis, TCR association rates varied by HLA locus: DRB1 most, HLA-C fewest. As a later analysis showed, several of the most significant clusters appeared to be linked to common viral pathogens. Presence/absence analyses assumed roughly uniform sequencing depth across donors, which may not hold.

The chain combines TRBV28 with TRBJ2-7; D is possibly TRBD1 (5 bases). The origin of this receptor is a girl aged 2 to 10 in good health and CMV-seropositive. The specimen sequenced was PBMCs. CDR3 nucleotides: TGTGCCAGCAGTTCCAGGGTGCGCGACGAGCAGTACTTC. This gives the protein CASSSRVRDEQYF. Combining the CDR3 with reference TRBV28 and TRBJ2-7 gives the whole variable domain DVKVTQSSRYLVKRTGEKVFLECVQDMDHENMFWYRQDPGLGLRLIYFSYDVKMKEKGDIPEGYSVSREKKERFSLILESASTNQTSMYLCASSSRVRDEQYFGPGTRLTVT.